This T cell receptor (beta chain) comes out of a study of blood T cells in healthy people across ages. Germline assignment: CDR1 SGHAT and CDR2 FQNNGV. CDR3 size: 17 residues. The V and J ends lost 1 base and 0 bases, in that order; junction bases with no gene match: 9. Study results and caveats: Those diversity estimates obtained from one million T cells were thought to be underestimates.

A remark on this clonotype: No antigen is known for it.

Using a J-beta primer mix together with a sample-barcoded 5' primer, a second PCR was run for roughly 7 to 12 cycles. Each cDNA molecule carried a tag from a template-switch adaptor that contained 12 random nucleotides. Via MiXCR, TCRdb re-called the 5' RACE reads, giving one row per CDR3 protein. The table has roughly 800,000 distinct CDR3 sequences, 58% seen once. The clonotype was recovered from a young man in good health. Sequences were obtained from blood. The chain is built from TRBV11-2 and TRBJ2-7; the match to TRBD1 covers 7 bases. For the CDR3, the DNA is TGTGCCAGCAGCTTAGCTACGGGGCAGGGGGTCTCCTACGAGCAGTACTTC. Translated, it gives CASSLATGQGVSYEQYF.